This T cell receptor beta chain came from a study of T cell changes during pregnancy in multiple sclerosis. This clone has just one count. Some clones are missing from TCRdb's copy, which holds only in-frame ones; the method was immunoSEQ multiplex PCR. The table shows roughly 41,000 clones, with 90% occurring only once. The sequencing used CD8+ T cells from peripheral blood mononuclear cells, collected in the third trimester of pregnancy. The clonotype originates from a female donor with multiple sclerosis, enrolled in a pregnancy study.

The CDR3 is CASSPEANTEAFF. Written as DNA, the CDR3 is TGTGCCAGCTCACCAGAGGCGAACACTGAAGCTTTCTTT. The J gene is TRBJ1-1, the V gene TRBV18; no reliable D call. In germline, CDR1 is KGHSH, CDR2 LQKENI. The CDR3 is made up of 13 amino acids. Trimming took off 2 bases at V and 1 base at J, with 5 bases between the two ends.